This is a list of T cell receptor beta chains from one sample in a study of shared clonotypes between healthy human individuals. Some clones are missing from TCRdb's copy, which holds only in-frame ones; the method was immunoSEQ multiplex PCR. This table holds over a million clones, 98% to 99% found once. The sequencing input was naive CD4+ T cells sorted from blood. These receptors originate from a man aged 25-45 years in good health. CDR3s include the opening cysteine and the closing phenylalanine or tryptophan. D genes are given only for firm matches. Not every row has a clone size; where given, it reads once, few, many or a size class.

NA	TRBV27	TRBJ2-7	NA	CASSRATGIITYEQYF	TGTGCCAGCAGCCGGGCTACAGGGATAATCACCTACGAGCAGTACTTC
TRBD1	TRBV6-1	TRBJ1-2	NA	CASSASGTGNGYTF	TGTGCCAGCAGTGCCTCCGGGACAGGGAATGGCTACACCTTC
TRBD1	TRBV5-1	TRBJ1-4	NA	CASSLAGTGSEKLFF	TGCGCCAGCAGCTTGGCTGGGACAGGGAGTGAAAAACTGTTTTTT
TRBD1	TRBV10-3	TRBJ1-2	NA	CAISEPGQGDGYTF	TGTGCCATCAGTGAGCCGGGACAGGGCGATGGCTACACCTTC
NA	TRBV15	TRBJ2-1	NA	CATSRRDRAGPYNEQFF	TGTGCCACCAGCAGACGGGACAGAGCGGGTCCCTACAATGAGCAGTTCTTC
NA	TRBV5-6	TRBJ2-7	NA	CASSLYHRALELNEQYF	TGTGCCAGCAGCTTGTATCATCGGGCTCTGGAACTAAACGAGCAGTACTTC
NA	TRBV5-1	TRBJ1-3	NA	CASSPSVFVRSGNTIYF	TGCGCCAGCAGCCCCTCTGTGTTCGTGCGCTCTGGAAACACCATATATTTT
NA	TRBV25-1	TRBJ1-2	once	CASSESRGPVYGYTF	TGTGCCAGCAGTGAATCCCGGGGTCCCGTTTATGGCTACACCTTC
NA	TRBV20-1	TRBJ2-7	NA	CSATPHEQYF	TGCAGTGCTACCCCCCACGAGCAGTACTTC
TRBD2	TRBV9	TRBJ2-1	NA	CASSVELAGYNEQFF	TGTGCCAGCAGCGTAGAGCTAGCGGGTTACAATGAGCAGTTCTTC
NA	TRBV11-3	TRBJ2-1	NA	CASSGTGVYHEQFF	TGTGCCAGCAGCGGGACGGGAGTATACCATGAGCAGTTCTTC
NA	TRBV9	TRBJ2-7	NA	CASSLAASSYEQYF	TGTGCCAGCAGCCTAGCAGCGAGCTCCTACGAGCAGTACTTC
TRBD1	TRBV20-1	TRBJ2-1	NA	CSAKMGQLQFF	TGCAGTGCTAAAATGGGACAGCTTCAGTTCTTC
TRBD1	TRBV18	TRBJ2-1	NA	CASSPQGQGYNEQFF	TGTGCCAGCTCACCACAGGGACAGGGGTACAATGAGCAGTTCTTC
NA	TRBV2	TRBJ1-3	NA	CASTRGMQLYF	TGTGCCAGCACCCGGGGGATGCAGTTATATTTT
NA	TRBV5-5	TRBJ2-7	NA	CASSLTGMGYEQYF	TGTGCCAGCAGCCTTACAGGGATGGGCTACGAGCAGTACTTC